The 14 T cell receptor beta chains below were found in one sample sequenced in a study of cytomegalovirus exposure and HLA in healthy donors. The PCR employed 60 Vbeta primers together with 13 Jbeta primers. Repertoires were generated with immunoSEQ multiplex PCR, while TCRdb's copy carries only in-frame clones and drops some. The data contain 200,000 or so clones, 75% to 85% of them singletons. The sample comprised PBMCs. These receptors were collected from a girl aged 5 to 17 in good health and CMV-seronegative.

This chain links TRBV27 with TRBJ2-2, with D maybe TRBD2 (6 bases). This CDR3 comprises 16 residues. Trimming stripped 6 bases from V and 6 bases from J, with 20 bases between. Per germline, CDR1 MNHEY and CDR2 SMNVEV (reference sequence). CDR3 DNA sequence: TGTGCCAGCAGCAACAAAATGGTACTAGCCGCCGGGGAGCTGTTTTTT. This gives the protein CASSNKMVLAAGELFF.

The chain employs TRBV19 and TRBJ1-6, with D hard to call. Germline assignment: CDR1 LNHDA and CDR2 SQIVND (reference sequence). CDR3 length: 12 amino acids. V was shortened by 9 bases and J by 8 bases, with 11 bases between the two germline ends. The CDR3 loop reads CASSLVYSPLHF. As DNA, the CDR3 is TGTGCCAGCTCTCTCGTCTATTCACCCCTCCACTTT.

This chain connects TRBV5-6 to TRBJ1-4; unclear D gene. CDR1 is SGHDT and CDR2 is YYEEEE in the germline V gene. V was cut by 3 bases and J by 5 bases, with 8 bases left in between. CDR3 length: 13 amino acids. CDR3 sequence: CASSSGMNEKLFF. CDR3 nucleotide sequence: TGTGCCAGCAGCTCGGGGATGAATGAAAAACTGTTTTTT.

The gene calls are TRBV7-9 and TRBJ1-1; 7 bases line up with TRBD1. CDR3 length equals 14 residues. The trim removed 5 bases at V and 6 bases at J, leaving 9 bases unmatched. The germline V gene has CDR1 SEHNR and CDR2 FQNEAQ (reference sequence). This CDR3 reads CASSQKTGYAEAFF. The CDR3 coding sequence is TGTGCCAGCAGCCAAAAGACAGGGTACGCTGAAGCTTTCTTT.

The chain joins TRBV29-1 to TRBJ2-7; D may be TRBD1 (6 bases). Deletions cut 4 bases from V and 0 bases from J, with 16 bases between. This CDR3 is 15 amino acids long. The germline V gene has CDR1 SQVTM and CDR2 ANQGSEA. For the CDR3, the DNA is TGCAGCGTTGCTAGGACAGCGGAGAGCTCCTACGAGCAGTACTTC. This encodes CSVARTAESSYEQYF.

The table lists this clone with a count of one. This chain joins TRBV7-2 and TRBJ2-5; D gene unclear. The CDR3 is 13 amino acids. Germline CDR1 SGHTA, CDR2 FQGNSA. Trimming stripped 2 bases from V and 4 bases from J, with 8 bases between. The CDR3 spells CASSLSSGETQYF. CDR3 nucleotide sequence: TGTGCCAGCAGCTTAAGTAGTGGAGAGACCCAGTACTTC. Drawing the rest from reference TRBV7-2 and TRBJ2-5, the complete variable domain is GAGVSQSPSNKVTEKGKDVELRCDPISGHTALYWYRQSLGQGLEFLIYFQGNSAPDKSGLPSDRFSAERTGGSVSTLTIQRTQQEDSAVYLCASSLSSGETQYFGPGTRLLVL.

This clone appeared a few times. In DNA, the CDR3 is TGTGCCAGCAGTGAGGGCAATGAGCAGTTCTTC. Protein sequence: CASSEGNEQFF. The chain carries TRBV6-6 and TRBJ2-1; a possible D gene is TRBD2 (5 bases). The ends were cut back, 5 bases at V and 6 bases at J, with 5 bases in the middle. This CDR3 comprises 11 residues. Per the germline V gene, CDR1 is MNHNY and CDR2 is SVGAGI (reference sequence).

In DNA form, the CDR3 reads TGTGCCAGCTCACAACTCGGCTACAATGAGCAGTTCTTC. This translates into CASSQLGYNEQFF. The chain couples TRBV18 to TRBJ2-1; D is unresolved. Trimming took 4 bases from V and 3 from J, leaving 7 bases between them. Germline loops: CDR1 KGHSH, CDR2 LQKENI. This CDR3 contains 13 residues.

This chain connects TRBV5-1 to TRBJ1-1; 7 nucleotides line up with TRBD1. This CDR3 comprises 14 residues. J gave up 1 base and V 2 bases, and 2 bases lay outside the gene matches. The V gene's germline CDR1 is SGHRS and CDR2 YFSETQ. The CDR3 coding sequence is TGCGCCAGCAGCTTCGGGACAGCGAACACTGAAGCTTTCTTT. Translated: CASSFGTANTEAFF.

The chain uses TRBV2 and TRBJ1-5; 10 bases match TRBD1. Germline CDR1 SNHLY, CDR2 FYNNEI. The CDR3 runs to 15 residues. The V and J ends lost 6 bases and 2 bases, in that order; junction bases with no gene match: 4. The DNA of the CDR3 is TGTGCCAGCAGAGGGGACAGGGGCGGCAATCAGCCCCAGCATTTT. It encodes CASRGDRGGNQPQHF. Using reference TRBV2 and TRBJ1-5 for the parts outside the CDR3, the full variable domain is EPEVTQTPSHQVTQMGQEVILRCVPISNHLYFYWYRQILGQKVEFLVSFYNNEISEKSEIFDDQFSVERPDGSNFTLKIRSTKLEDSAMYFCASRGDRGGNQPQHFGDGTRLSIL.

This clone appeared a single time. The chain combines TRBV6-5 with TRBJ1-1; D is unresolved. The V end lost 6 bases, the J end lost 3 bases, and 11 bases lay between the germline ends. CDR1 and CDR2 from the germline V gene are MNHEY and SVGAGI. The length of the CDR3 is 13 residues. The CDR3 DNA reads as TGTGCCAGCAGCGCCCCGGGGTACACTGAAGCTTTCTTT. Its translation is CASSAPGYTEAFF.

The rearrangement links TRBV18 to TRBJ1-6, with a tentative D call TRBD1 (6 bases). CDR1 is KGHSH, CDR2 LQKENI, per germline. This CDR3 comprises 15 residues. V shed 2 bases and J shed 10 bases, with 15 bases lying between them. The CDR3 protein is CASSPGSGVKSPLHF. CDR3 bases: TGTGCCAGCTCACCAGGGTCAGGGGTAAAATCACCCCTCCACTTT. The entire variable domain, with the rest obtained from reference TRBV18 and TRBJ1-6, is as follows: NAGVMQNPRHLVRRRGQEARLRCSPMKGHSHVYWYRQLPEEGLKFMVYLQKENIIDESGMPKERFSAEFPKEGPSILRIQQVVRGDSAAYFCASSPGSGVKSPLHFGNGTRLTVT.

The chain recombines TRBV2 with TRBJ1-2, with 9 bases matching TRBD1. CDR3 length: 15 amino acids. V lost 7 bases, J lost 2 bases, and 8 bases stayed unmatched. CDR1 is SNHLY, CDR2 FYNNEI, per germline. The DNA for the CDR3 is TGTGCCAGCAATAAACAGGGGGCGGCGAACTATGGCTACACCTTC. It yields the protein CASNKQGAANYGYTF.

The gene calls are TRBV18 and TRBJ2-2, with 13 bases matching TRBD2. J lost 1 base, V lost 4 bases, and 3 bases had no gene match. The CDR3 runs to 17 residues. In germline, CDR1 is KGHSH, CDR2 LQKENI. CDR3 loop: CASSRTSGSGNTGELFF. DNA of the CDR3: TGTGCCAGCTCACGGACTAGCGGGAGTGGGAACACCGGGGAGCTGTTTTTT.